This TCR beta chain was identified during a study of blood T cell repertoires in COVID-19. On the study more broadly: COVID-19 samples collected from the United States, Italy and Spain covered acute and convalescent phases. Nucleic acid was either cDNA or gDNA, and it came from T cells, B-cell-depleted T cells, or PBMCs.

CDR1 GTSNPN and CDR2 SVGIG come from the germline V gene (reference sequence). The CDR3 has 13 residues. In the source study's methods: Using reference gene primer amplification, nucleated cell counts were estimated. Some clones are missing from TCRdb's copy, which holds only in-frame ones; the method was immunoSEQ multiplex PCR. V, J and clone size were drawn from that table, and D and trimming were deduced from the DNA. This sample has tens of thousands of clones, with around 90% found just once. This clone appeared once. The junction departs from germline at one end; a sequencing error may be responsible.

The sequenced sample consisted of peripheral blood. This chain links TRBV30 with TRBJ2-7; D may be TRBD1 or TRBD2 (5 bases each). This clonotype was sampled from a human donor with active COVID-19. The donor label of this sample is uncertain. DNA for the CDR3: TGTGCCCGGAGTGAGGGGATCTCCTACGAGCAGTACTTC. Amino acid sequence: CARSEGISYEQYF.